This TCR beta chain emerged from a study of patients and donors after allogeneic stem cell transplantation. This clonotype is classed as medium-sized. V lost 0 bases and J 1 base, leaving 1 base between the germline ends. This CDR3 is 12 amino acids long. In germline, CDR1 is SGHRS, CDR2 YFSETQ. Using its own MiXCR run on the RT-PCR reads, TCRdb lists one record per CDR3 protein. The sample records around 2,000 distinct CDR3 sequences, approximately 1.5% being singletons. The sample taken for sequencing was blood, either unsorted or a sorted T cell fraction (not recorded which). The origin of this receptor is a human donor who was either an allogeneic HSCT recipient or a stem cell or donor lymphocyte infusion donor (not recorded which). It is not recorded whose cells these are; they may come from a transplant donor. The chain has TRBV5-1 and TRBJ2-5; D is unresolved. The CDR3 DNA sequence: TGCGCCAGCAGCTTGGTCCAAGAGACCCAGTACTTC. Its translation is CASSLVQETQYF.